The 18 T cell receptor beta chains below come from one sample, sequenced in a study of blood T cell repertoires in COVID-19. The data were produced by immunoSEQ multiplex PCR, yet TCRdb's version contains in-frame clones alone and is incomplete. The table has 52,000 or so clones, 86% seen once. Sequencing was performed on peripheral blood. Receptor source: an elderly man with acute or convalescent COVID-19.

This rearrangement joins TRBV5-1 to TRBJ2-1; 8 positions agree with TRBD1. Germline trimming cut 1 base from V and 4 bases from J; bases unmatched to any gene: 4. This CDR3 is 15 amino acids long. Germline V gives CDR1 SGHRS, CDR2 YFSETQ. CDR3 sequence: CASSLSGTGYNEQFF. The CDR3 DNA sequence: TGCGCCAGCAGCTTGTCCGGGACAGGATACAATGAGCAGTTCTTC.

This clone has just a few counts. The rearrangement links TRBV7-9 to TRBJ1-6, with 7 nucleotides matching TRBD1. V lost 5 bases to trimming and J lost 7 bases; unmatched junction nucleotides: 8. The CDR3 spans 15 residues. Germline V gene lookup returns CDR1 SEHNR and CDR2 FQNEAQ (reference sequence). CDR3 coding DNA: TGTGCCAGCAGCCCTTTGGGGACAGAAAATTCACCCCTCCACTTT. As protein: CASSPLGTENSPLHF. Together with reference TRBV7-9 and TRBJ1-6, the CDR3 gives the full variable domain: DTGVSQNPRHKITKRGQNVTFRCDPISEHNRLYWYRQTLGQGPEFLTYFQNEAQLEKSRLLSDRFSAERPKGSFSTLEIQRTEQGDSAMYLCASSPLGTENSPLHFGNGTRLTVT.

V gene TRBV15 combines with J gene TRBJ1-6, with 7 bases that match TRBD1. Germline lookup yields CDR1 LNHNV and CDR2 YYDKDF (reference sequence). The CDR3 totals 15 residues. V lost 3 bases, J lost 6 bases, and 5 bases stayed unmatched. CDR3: CATSRPQGGNSPLHF. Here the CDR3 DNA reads TGTGCCACCAGCAGGCCGCAGGGGGGTAATTCACCCCTCCACTTT.

The CDR3 here is CASSPPSGATDTQYF. CDR3 in DNA: TGTGCCAGCAGCCCTCCCAGCGGGGCCACAGATACGCAGTATTTT. The chain has TRBV5-5 and TRBJ2-3; 7 nucleotides align to TRBD2. With 4 bases clipped from V and 2 bases from J, the junction kept 7 bases outside the gene matches. The germline CDR1 and CDR2 sequences are SGHKS and YYEKEE (reference sequence). The CDR3 length is 15 residues.

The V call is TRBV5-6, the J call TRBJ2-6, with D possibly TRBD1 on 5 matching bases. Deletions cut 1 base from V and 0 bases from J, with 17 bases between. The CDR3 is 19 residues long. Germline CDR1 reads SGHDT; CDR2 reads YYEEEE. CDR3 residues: CASSLSARVTLSGANVLTF. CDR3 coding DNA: TGTGCCAGCAGCTTGAGTGCCAGGGTAACCCTCTCTGGGGCCAACGTCCTGACTTTC.

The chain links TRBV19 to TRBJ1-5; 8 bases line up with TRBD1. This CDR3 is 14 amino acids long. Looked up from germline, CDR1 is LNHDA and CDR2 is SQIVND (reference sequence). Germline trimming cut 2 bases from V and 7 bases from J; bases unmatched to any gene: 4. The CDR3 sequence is CASSITGGYQPQHF. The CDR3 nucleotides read TGTGCCAGTAGTATAACAGGGGGTTACCAGCCCCAGCATTTT. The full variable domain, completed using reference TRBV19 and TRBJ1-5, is DGGITQSPKYLFRKEGQNVTLSCEQNLNHDAMYWYRQDPGQGLRLIYYSQIVNDFQKGDIAEGYSVSREKKESFPLTVTSAQKNPTAFYLCASSITGGYQPQHFGDGTRLSIL.

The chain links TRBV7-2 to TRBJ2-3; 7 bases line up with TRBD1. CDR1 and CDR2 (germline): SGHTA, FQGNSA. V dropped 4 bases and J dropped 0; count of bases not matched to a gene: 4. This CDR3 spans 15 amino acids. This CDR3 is CASSSSTGSTDTQYF. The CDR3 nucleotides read TGTGCCAGCAGCTCATCGACAGGGAGCACAGATACGCAGTATTTT. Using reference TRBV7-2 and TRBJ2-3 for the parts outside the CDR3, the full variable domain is GAGVSQSPSNKVTEKGKDVELRCDPISGHTALYWYRQSLGQGLEFLIYFQGNSAPDKSGLPSDRFSAERTGGSVSTLTIQRTQQEDSAVYLCASSSSTGSTDTQYFGPGTRLTVL.

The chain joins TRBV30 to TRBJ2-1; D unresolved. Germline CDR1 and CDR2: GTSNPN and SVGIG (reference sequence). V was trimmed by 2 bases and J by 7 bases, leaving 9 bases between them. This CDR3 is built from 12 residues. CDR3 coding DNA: TGTGCCTGGAGTCTAGTTGGGAATGAGCAGTTCTTC. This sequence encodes CAWSLVGNEQFF.

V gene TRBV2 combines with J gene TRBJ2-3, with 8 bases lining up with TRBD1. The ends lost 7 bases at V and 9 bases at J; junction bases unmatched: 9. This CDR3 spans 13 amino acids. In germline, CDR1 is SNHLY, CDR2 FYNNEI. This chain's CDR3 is CASKGQGRSTQYF. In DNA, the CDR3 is TGTGCCAGCAAAGGACAGGGCCGGTCAACGCAGTATTTT.

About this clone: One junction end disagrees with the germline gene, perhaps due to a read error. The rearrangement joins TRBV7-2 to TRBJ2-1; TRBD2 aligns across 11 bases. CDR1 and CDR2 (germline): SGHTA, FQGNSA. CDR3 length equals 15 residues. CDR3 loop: CASSLALAGADEQFF. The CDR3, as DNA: TGTGCCAGCAGTTTAGCACTAGCGGGGGCAGATGAGCAGTTCTTC.

CDR3 nucleotide sequence: TGTGCCAGCAGCTACATATCAGGGGGAAACTCTGAAGCTTTCTTT. As protein: CASSYISGGNSEAFF. The chain employs TRBV7-6 and TRBJ1-1; 7 positions match TRBD1. The ends lost 4 bases at V and 6 bases at J; junction bases unmatched: 11. The length of the CDR3 is 15 residues. CDR1 and CDR2 (germline): SGHVS, FNYEAQ.

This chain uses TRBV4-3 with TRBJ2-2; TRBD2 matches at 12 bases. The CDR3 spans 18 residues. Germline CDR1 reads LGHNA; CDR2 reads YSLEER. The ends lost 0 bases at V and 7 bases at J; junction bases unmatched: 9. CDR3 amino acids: CASSQETLAGGFGGELFF. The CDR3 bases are TGCGCCAGCAGCCAAGAGACCCTAGCGGGGGGGTTTGGCGGGGAGCTGTTTTTT.

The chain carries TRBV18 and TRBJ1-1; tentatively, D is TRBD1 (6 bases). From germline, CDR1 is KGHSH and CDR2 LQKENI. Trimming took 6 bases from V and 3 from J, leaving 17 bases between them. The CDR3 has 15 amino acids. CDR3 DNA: TGTGCCAGCTCTCTTACGGGGGGGGCGGACACTGAAGCTTTCTTT. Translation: CASSLTGGADTEAFF.

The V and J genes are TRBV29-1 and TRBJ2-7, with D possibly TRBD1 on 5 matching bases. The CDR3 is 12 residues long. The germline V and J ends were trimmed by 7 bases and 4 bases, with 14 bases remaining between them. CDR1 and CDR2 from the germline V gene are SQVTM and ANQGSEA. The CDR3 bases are TGCAGCGCTGAGAGGCAGGGTTACGAGCAGTACTTC. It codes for CSAERQGYEQYF.

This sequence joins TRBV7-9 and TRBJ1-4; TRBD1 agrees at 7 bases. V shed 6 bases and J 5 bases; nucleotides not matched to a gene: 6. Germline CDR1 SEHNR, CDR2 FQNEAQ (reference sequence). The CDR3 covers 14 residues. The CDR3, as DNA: TGTGCCAGCAGTTCCCAACAGGGGAATGAAAAACTGTTTTTT. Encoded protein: CASSSQQGNEKLFF.

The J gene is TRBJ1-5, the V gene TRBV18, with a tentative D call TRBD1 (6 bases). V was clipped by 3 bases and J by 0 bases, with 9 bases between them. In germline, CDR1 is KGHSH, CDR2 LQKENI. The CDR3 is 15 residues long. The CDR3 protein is CASSPTGTSNQPQHF. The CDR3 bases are TGTGCCAGCTCACCCACAGGGACTAGCAATCAGCCCCAGCATTTT.

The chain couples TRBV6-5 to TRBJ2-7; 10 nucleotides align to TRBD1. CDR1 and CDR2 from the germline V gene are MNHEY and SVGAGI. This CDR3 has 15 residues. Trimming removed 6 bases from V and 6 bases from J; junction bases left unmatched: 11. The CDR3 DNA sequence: TGTGCCAGCAGATCGGCCGGGACAGGGGCAGGCGAGCAGTACTTC. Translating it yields CASRSAGTGAGEQYF.

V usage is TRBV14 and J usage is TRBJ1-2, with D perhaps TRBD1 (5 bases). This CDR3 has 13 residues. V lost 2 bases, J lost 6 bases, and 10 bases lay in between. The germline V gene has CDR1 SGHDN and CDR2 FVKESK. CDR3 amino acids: CASSQQGLDGYTF. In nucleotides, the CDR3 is TGTGCCAGCAGCCAACAGGGTTTGGATGGCTACACCTTC.